One sample yielded the 17 T cell receptor beta chains listed below, sequenced in a study of blood T cell repertoires in COVID-19. This table comes from immunoSEQ multiplex PCR, and its TCRdb copy is limited to in-frame clones, with some not included. The repertoire consists of approximately 180,000 clones, with around 80% occurring once and the leading ten covering around a sixth. The sequencing input was PBMCs or T cells enriched from blood (not recorded which). Receptors were obtained from a woman in her 50s who had recovered from COVID-19.

The genes are TRBV29-1 and TRBJ2-2; 10 bases are a match to TRBD2. This CDR3 has 15 amino acids. Trimming took 6 bases from V and 6 from J; bases not matched to a gene: 10. Germline-derived CDR1 and CDR2 are SQVTM and ANQGSEA. The CDR3 here is CSVAGFGLAAGELFF. The DNA for the CDR3 is TGCAGCGTAGCGGGGTTCGGACTAGCGGCCGGGGAGCTGTTTTTT.

V and J are TRBV7-2 and TRBJ2-7, with a weak D call TRBD1 (6 bases). CDR3 length: 18 amino acids. The V end lost 3 bases, the J end lost 2 bases, and 23 bases lay between the germline ends. In germline, CDR1 is SGHTA, CDR2 FQGNSA. The CDR3 here is CASSFKTTTGLSPYEQYF. CDR3 bases: TGTGCCAGCAGCTTTAAGACAACCACAGGGCTATCTCCCTACGAGCAGTACTTC.

This clone was observed a handful of times. J is TRBJ1-5 and V is TRBV7-9, with 10 bases matching TRBD1. In germline, CDR1 is SEHNR, CDR2 FQNEAQ (reference sequence). The CDR3 is 15 residues long. J gave up 5 bases and V 4 bases, and 5 bases lay outside the gene matches. The CDR3 DNA follows: TGTGCCAGCAGCTCCAGACAGGGGGCGGATCAGCCCCAGCATTTT. Residues: CASSSRQGADQPQHF.

The V call is TRBV5-5, the J call TRBJ1-5; tentatively, D is TRBD1 (5 bases). Germline CDR1 reads SGHKS; CDR2 reads YYEKEE (reference sequence). CDR3 length: 16 amino acids. Trimming cost V 0 bases and J 5 bases, with 15 bases left between them. The CDR3: CASSLESGRAHQPQHF. CDR3 in DNA: TGTGCCAGCAGCTTGGAAAGTGGCAGGGCTCATCAGCCCCAGCATTTT.

The chain couples TRBV5-4 to TRBJ2-7, with a tentative D call TRBD2 (6 bases). The CDR3 contains 13 residues. Trimming shortened V by 2 bases and J by 2 bases, and 8 bases separated the two germline ends. Germline CDR1 is SGHNT and CDR2 is YYREEE (reference sequence). The CDR3 is CASSFSGAYEQYF. The CDR3 DNA sequence: TGTGCCAGCAGCTTCTCGGGAGCCTACGAGCAGTACTTC. The variable domain in full, completed from reference TRBV5-4 and TRBJ2-7, reads ETGVTQSPTHLIKTRGQQVTLRCSSQSGHNTVSWYQQALGQGPQFIFQYYREEENGRGNFPPRFSGLQFPNYSSELNVNALELDDSALYLCASSFSGAYEQYFGPGTRLTVT.

This chain connects TRBV15 to TRBJ2-1, with 8 bases identical to TRBD2. Germline CDR1 and CDR2: LNHNV and YYDKDF (reference sequence). V was clipped by 3 bases and J by 3 bases; unmatched bases: 13. The CDR3 has 18 amino acids. The CDR3 is CATSRTSARTSRYNEQFF. In DNA form, the CDR3 reads TGTGCCACCAGCAGGACCAGCGCCCGGACTAGCCGCTACAATGAGCAGTTCTTC. The whole variable domain, filled in from reference TRBV15 and TRBJ2-1, reads DAMVIQNPRYQVTQFGKPVTLSCSQTLNHNVMYWYQQKSSQAPKLLFHYYDKDFNNEADTPDNFQSRRPNTSFCFLDIRSPGLGDTAMYLCATSRTSARTSRYNEQFFGPGTRLTVL.

The chain recombines TRBV9 with TRBJ1-1; D is unclear. CDR1 is SGDLS, CDR2 YYNGEE, per germline. V shed 2 bases and J shed 5 bases, with 7 bases lying between them. The CDR3 extends over 12 amino acids. CDR3 nucleotides: TGTGCCAGCAGCGTCGGAGGAACTGAAGCTTTCTTT. It yields the protein CASSVGGTEAFF.

This chain links TRBV6-6 with TRBJ2-7, with 9 nucleotides matching TRBD1. Per germline, CDR1 MNHNY and CDR2 SVGAGI (reference sequence). V trimming: 5 bases; J trimming: 3 bases; junction bases outside the gene matches: 14. The length of the CDR3 is 17 residues. The CDR3 spells CASSPYKPGQGYYEQYF. Written as DNA, the CDR3 is TGTGCCAGCAGTCCCTATAAACCGGGACAGGGCTACTACGAGCAGTACTTC.

The chain uses TRBV27 and TRBJ2-1; TRBD2 agrees at 7 bases. V was clipped by 8 bases and J by 6 bases; unmatched bases: 10. CDR1 MNHEY and CDR2 SMNVEV come from the germline V gene (reference sequence). The length of the CDR3 is 14 residues. The DNA of the CDR3 is TGTGCCAGCGGGAGGGACTACGCGTTCAATGAGCAGTTCTTC. It codes for CASGRDYAFNEQFF.

This CDR3 reads CASSEDRGMETQYF. The CDR3 nucleotides read TGTGCCAGCAGTGAGGACAGGGGAATGGAGACCCAGTACTTC. The V and J genes are TRBV28 and TRBJ2-5, with 9 bases matching TRBD1. CDR1 is MDHEN and CDR2 is SYDVKM in the germline V gene. Trimming cost V 5 bases and J 5 bases; bases outside gene matches: 6. This CDR3 has 14 residues.

V usage is TRBV7-3 and J usage is TRBJ2-7; 9 bases match TRBD2. V lost 6 bases to trimming and J lost 0 bases; unmatched junction nucleotides: 6. This CDR3 comprises 15 residues. In germline, CDR1 is SGHTA, CDR2 FQGTGA. The CDR3 nucleotides are TGTGCCAGCAGTCCTAGCGGGGAGAGCTCCTACGAGCAGTACTTC. Its translation is CASSPSGESSYEQYF.

The chain joins TRBV29-1 to TRBJ2-7, with TRBD1 as a possible D gene (6 bases). In germline, CDR1 is SQVTM, CDR2 ANQGSEA. The CDR3 is made up of 11 amino acids. Trimming left V 3 bases short and J 5 bases short, with 8 bases between. This CDR3 is CSVDRGNEQYF. The CDR3 nucleotides are TGCAGCGTTGACAGGGGCAACGAGCAGTACTTC.

The chain carries TRBV2 and TRBJ1-6, with D hard to call. The germline V gene encodes CDR1 SNHLY and CDR2 FYNNEI. The germline V and J ends were trimmed by 6 bases and 0 bases, with 15 bases remaining between them. CDR3 length: 17 amino acids. Here the CDR3 DNA reads TGTGCCAGCAGCGAGGGTCTACGCGGCTCCTATAATTCACCCCTCCACTTT. Amino acids: CASSEGLRGSYNSPLHF.

The CDR3, as DNA: TGTGCCAGCAGCGGACACACGGCAGGCGGGGAGCTGTTTTTT. Translation: CASSGHTAGGELFF. The V call is TRBV9, the J call TRBJ2-2; D ambiguous. Trimming left V 3 bases short and J 7 bases short, with 13 bases between. The CDR3 spans 14 residues. Germline-derived CDR1 and CDR2 are SGDLS and YYNGEE. Variable domain in full (rest from reference TRBV9 and TRBJ2-2): DSGVTQTPKHLITATGQRVTLRCSPRSGDLSVYWYQQSLDQGLQFLIQYYNGEERAKGNILERFSAQQFPDLHSELNLSSLELGDSALYFCASSGHTAGGELFFGEGSRLTVL.

The V gene is TRBV28, the J gene TRBJ2-4, with D possibly matching TRBD2 (5 bases). The CDR3 is 19 amino acids. V gave up 3 bases and J gave up 0 bases, with 21 bases separating them. Germline CDR1 and CDR2: MDHEN and SYDVKM. The CDR3, as DNA: TGTGCCAGCAGTTTTGGGAGAACTCCCACCACCTTAGCCAAAAACATTCAGTACTTC. Translating it yields CASSFGRTPTTLAKNIQYF.

The rearrangement uses TRBV15 and TRBJ2-1, with D possibly being TRBD1 (6 bases). Germline V lookup: CDR1 LNHNV, CDR2 YYDKDF (reference sequence). The CDR3 consists of 17 residues. The V and J ends lost 0 bases and 6 bases respectively, with 18 bases between them. This chain's CDR3 is CATSRESGTTRGNEQFF. CDR3 nucleotides: TGTGCCACCAGCAGAGAGAGTGGGACAACCAGGGGCAATGAGCAGTTCTTC. Using reference TRBV15 and TRBJ2-1 for the parts outside the CDR3, the full variable domain is DAMVIQNPRYQVTQFGKPVTLSCSQTLNHNVMYWYQQKSSQAPKLLFHYYDKDFNNEADTPDNFQSRRPNTSFCFLDIRSPGLGDTAMYLCATSRESGTTRGNEQFFGPGTRLTVL.

The V and J genes are TRBV10-2 and TRBJ1-6; TRBD1 aligns across 11 bases. The CDR3 is 20 amino acids. Germline-derived CDR1 and CDR2 are WSHSY and SAAADI. With 4 bases clipped from V and 2 bases from J, the junction kept 13 bases outside the gene matches. This CDR3 reads CASSGSSDRGQKTYNSPLHF. DNA of the CDR3: TGCGCCAGCAGTGGGTCATCGGACAGGGGGCAGAAAACCTATAATTCACCCCTCCACTTT.